This section outlines one T cell receptor beta chain sequence together with its context. Its target is not known. TCRdb's table, derived via immunoSEQ multiplex PCR, lists solely in-frame clones and lacks some. The sample shows more than 85,000 clones, approximately 90% of them seen only once. These data are taken from a study of T cell responses to AZD1222 COVID-19 vaccine. Study observations and caveats: Repertoires in all cases were sampled only once the peak T cell response had passed.

Germline V gene data show CDR1 as SGHRS and CDR2 as YFSETQ. V was pared by 2 bases and J by 8 bases, with 10 bases between. The CDR3 totals 12 residues. This chain joins TRBV5-1 and TRBJ1-1, with D perhaps matching TRBD1 (5 bases). The starting material was peripheral blood, obtained on day 0 of AZD1222 vaccination. The sequence was collected from an adult in good health. The CDR3, as DNA: TGCGCCAGCAGCTTTAGCCAGGGCGAAGCTTTCTTT. Protein: CASSFSQGEAFF. The variable domain in full, completed from reference TRBV5-1 and TRBJ1-1, reads KAGVTQTPRYLIKTRGQQVTLSCSPISGHRSVSWYQQTPGQGLQFLFEYFSETQRNKGNFPGRFSGRQFSNSRSEMNVSTLELGDSALYLCASSFSQGEAFFGQGTRLTVV.